The T cell receptor beta chain under discussion was sequenced for a study of cytomegalovirus exposure and HLA in healthy donors. Overall study context: The study placed approximately 80% of its roughly 430 genotyped donors in the Caucasian-associated ancestry cluster.

V lost 0 bases and J 4 bases, leaving 10 bases between the germline ends. This CDR3 has 15 amino acids. Per the germline V gene, CDR1 is MNHEY and CDR2 is SVGAGI. In the PCR, 60 Vbeta and 13 Jbeta primers were used. Here immunoSEQ multiplex PCR was the method, and the copy in TCRdb shows in-frame clones only, minus some. The sample includes 150,000 to 200,000 clones, around 76% of them seen just once. Notes on this clone: Antigen: not known.

Study outcomes and limitations: Overall, under 200 TCR beta chains were annotated as cytomegalovirus-associated. With later analysis, a missense DCLRE1C variant became linked to TCR beta V- and J-gene trimming. The CMV antigen specificity of a few CMV-associated chains was confirmed through in vitro analysis.

The chain uses TRBV6-5 and TRBJ1-5; the D is unclear. The receptor was isolated from a female donor in good health and CMV-seronegative. The sequenced sample consisted of PBMCs. The CDR3 loop is CASSYSMAGNQPQHF. DNA for the CDR3: TGTGCCAGCAGTTACTCGATGGCCGGGAATCAGCCCCAGCATTTT.